This TCR beta chain appears in the sequencing data of a study of metastatic and nonmetastatic thyroid tumors. Study context: Repertoire comparisons spanned blood and tumor or nodule tissue from malignant and benign thyroid patients. The study's findings and limits: It was reportedly found that TCR beta diversity was significantly higher in malignant thyroid tumors than in benign nodules, a difference seen in both blood and tumor samples.

How the authors handled the data: The distant-metastasis classifier for papillary thyroid cancer was built from CDR3 differences across clinicopathological groups. TCRdb re-called clones via MiXCR from the PCR reads. TCRdb assigned the V and J calls; the authors' analysis was not used. The profile shows over 40,000 clones, roughly 10% of them singletons. Per germline, CDR1 SGHRS and CDR2 YFSETQ. The CDR3 length is 15 residues. Germline trimming cut 2 bases from V and 4 bases from J; bases unmatched to any gene: 4. No treatment had been given to any patient before thyroid surgery. There are many counts of this clone. Its matching antigen is unknown.

What was sequenced was blood. The rearrangement links TRBV5-1 to TRBJ2-3; TRBD2 agrees at 10 bases. The receptor comes from a female donor with papillary thyroid cancer or a benign thyroid nodule (not recorded which). Some clones in this sample may be carry-over from other donors' samples. The CDR3 DNA reads TGCGCCAGCAGCTTAAGCGGGAGGGGCGCAGATACGCAGTATTTT. Residues: CASSLSGRGADTQYF.